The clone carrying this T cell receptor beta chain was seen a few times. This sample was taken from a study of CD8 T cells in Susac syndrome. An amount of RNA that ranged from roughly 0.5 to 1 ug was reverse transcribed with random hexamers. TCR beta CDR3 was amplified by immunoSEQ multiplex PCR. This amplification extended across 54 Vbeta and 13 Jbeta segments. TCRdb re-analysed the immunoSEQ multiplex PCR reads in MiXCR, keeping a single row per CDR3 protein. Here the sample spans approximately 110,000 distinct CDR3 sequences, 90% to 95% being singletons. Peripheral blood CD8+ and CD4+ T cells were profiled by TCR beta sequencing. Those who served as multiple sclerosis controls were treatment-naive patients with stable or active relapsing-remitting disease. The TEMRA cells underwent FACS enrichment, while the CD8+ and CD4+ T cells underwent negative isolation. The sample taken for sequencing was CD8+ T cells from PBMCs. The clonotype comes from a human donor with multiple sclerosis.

CDR3 sequence reads: CASSIPGRYNEQFF. CDR3 sequence (DNA): TGTGCCAGTAGTATTCCTGGACGTTACAATGAGCAGTTCTTC. The gene calls are TRBV19 and TRBJ2-1; unclear D gene. V shed 3 bases and J shed 4 bases, with 10 bases lying between them. The CDR3 length is 14 residues. Looked up from germline, CDR1 is LNHDA and CDR2 is SQIVND (reference sequence).